Listed below are T cell receptor beta chains from one sample, sequenced in a study of HIV-infected patients and healthy controls. From the 5' RACE reads, TCRdb called clonotypes with MiXCR, one entry per CDR3 protein. This table has about 18,000 distinct CDR3 sequences, 9% to 15% appearing once. What was sequenced was blood. All receptors come from an adult in good health. The CDR3 runs from the conserved cysteine through the conserved F or W. A D gene is named only where the DNA matches it firmly. A row's size may be missing; if present it is once, few, many or a size class.

TRBJ2-2 | TRBV4-1 | many | . | TGCGCCAGCAGCCAAGTCACCCGGGAGCTGTTTTTT | CASSQVTRELFF
TRBJ2-3 | TRBV3-1 | many | TRBD2 | TGTGCCAGCAGCGACGGACTAGCGGGCACAGATACGCAGTATTTT | CASSDGLAGTDTQYF
TRBJ1-1 | TRBV30 | many | TRBD1 | TGTGCCTGGGATACCGACAGGGGGGGCACTGAAGCTTTCTTT | CAWDTDRGGTEAFF
TRBJ1-6 | TRBV11-2 | many | . | TGTGCCAGCAGCTTAACCCCAGGCTCGGATTCACCCCTCCACTTT | CASSLTPGSDSPLHF
TRBJ1-1 | TRBV7-6 | . | . | TGTGCCAGCAGCCCCCGTACGATGAACACTGAAGCTTTCTTT | CASSPRTMNTEAFF
TRBJ1-5 | TRBV3-2 | many | . | TGTGCCAGCAGCCAAAGGACAAATAGCAATCAGCCCCAGCATTTT | CASSQRTNSNQPQHF
TRBJ1-1 | TRBV4-1 | few | . | TGCGCCAGCAGCCAAGATCGGGGAGTTACTTTTATGAACACTGAAGCTTTCTTT | CASSQDRGVTFMNTEAFF
TRBJ1-2 | TRBV9 | many | TRBD1 | TGTGCCAGCAGCCCACGTCCCGGGACAGGGATCCTAGGCTATGGCTACACCTTC | CASSPRPGTGILGYGYTF
TRBJ2-5 | TRBV12-3/TRBV12-4 | many | TRBD1 | TGTGCCAGCAGGAGACAGGGCTTGGAGACCCAGTACTTC | CASRRQGLETQYF
TRBJ1-3 | TRBV7-9 | many | TRBD1 | TGTGCCAGCAGCCCAAGGACAGGGGGAAACACCATATATTTT | CASSPRTGGNTIYF
TRBJ1-2 | TRBV12-3/TRBV12-4 | many | . | TGTGCCAGCAGCCCTACCCCTCGCTATGGCTACACCTTC | CASSPTPRYGYTF
TRBJ1-4 | TRBV7-9 | many | TRBD1 | TGTGCCAGCAGCCCGCGGACCTTGGACAGGGAAAAACTGTTTTTT | CASSPRTLDREKLFF
TRBJ1-6 | TRBV6-5 | many | . | TGTGCCAGCAGTCGCGGGGGGGCCAATTCACCCCTCCACTTT | CASSRGGANSPLHF
TRBJ2-1 | TRBV6-5 | many | TRBD1 | TGTGCCAGCAGCTTCGACAGGGGTACAAGGAATGAGCAGTTCTTC | CASSFDRGTRNEQFF
TRBJ2-3 | TRBV20-1 | many | . | TGCAGTGCTGTCGGGGCAGATACGCAGTATTTT | CSAVGADTQYF
TRBJ1-6 | TRBV7-2 | few | . | TGTGCCAGCACCGGCGGACAGTATAATTCACCCCTCCACTTT | CASTGGQYNSPLHF
TRBJ1-1 | TRBV7-9 | . | . | TGTGCCTGGTTAGGGGGCACTGAAGCTTTCTTT | CAWLGGTEAFF
TRBJ1-2 | TRBV4-2 | many | TRBD1 | TGTGCCAGCAGCCTCCAAGGGACAGGGGGCTATGGCTACACCTTC | CASSLQGTGGYGYTF
TRBJ2-1 | TRBV6-5 | many | . | TGTGCCAGCAGTTACAGGATGTACAATGAGCAGTTCTTC | CASSYRMYNEQFF
TRBJ1-1 | TRBV7-3 | many | . | TGTGCCAGCAGCTTCGGACCGAACGACTTGACTGAAGCTTTCTTT | CASSFGPNDLTEAFF
TRBJ2-7 | TRBV7-8 | many | . | TGTGCCAGCAGCTTAGCGCTCGGACGGGGGTCAGAGCAGTACTTC | CASSLALGRGSEQYF
TRBJ2-2 | TRBV3-1 | few | . | TGTGCCAGCAGCCCCTCTGGGGGCCCTTACACCGGGGAGCTGTTTTTT | CASSPSGGPYTGELFF
TRBJ2-3 | TRBV5-1 | many | TRBD1 | TGCGCCAGCAGCTCCCCCGACAGGGGCGCAGATACGCAGTATTTT | CASSSPDRGADTQYF
TRBJ1-5 | TRBV7-2 | medium-sized | TRBD1 | TGTGCCAGCAGCCAGACAGGGGGCTATCAGCCCCAGCATTTT | CASSQTGGYQPQHF
TRBJ1-1 | TRBV19 | many | . | TGTGCCAGTACCGGGGGGCCCTTGAACACTGAAGCTTTCTTT | CASTGGPLNTEAFF
TRBJ2-1 | TRBV12-3/TRBV12-4 | . | . | TGTGCCAGCAGTTCTAGACCGATCAATGAGCAGTTCTTC | CASSSRPINEQFF
TRBJ1-6 | TRBV5-6 | many | . | TGTGCCAGCAGCTTAACCGGGATGAATTCACCCCTCCACTTT | CASSLTGMNSPLHF
TRBJ1-1 | TRBV5-1 | few | TRBD1 | TGCGCCAGCAGCTCCTATGGGACAGGGAACACTGAAGCTTTCTTT | CASSSYGTGNTEAFF
TRBJ1-2 | TRBV19 | many | . | TGTGCCAGTAGTATAGTATTGTCTACTCCAGGGGACCCCTATGGCTACACCTTC | CASSIVLSTPGDPYGYTF
TRBJ2-7 | TRBV20-1 | few | TRBD2 | TGCAGTGGGTTGCTAGCGGGCAACCCCCCCTACGAGCAGTACTTC | CSGLLAGNPPYEQYF
TRBJ2-7 | TRBV20-1 | . | . | TGCAGTGCTGGTCAAAATACCCCCGGCGAGCAGTACTTC | CSAGQNTPGEQYF
TRBJ1-1 | TRBV5-6 | many | . | TGTGCCAGCAGGACCGGTGGCAGGGTCGACACTGAAGCTTTCTTT | CASRTGGRVDTEAFF
TRBJ2-2 | TRBV19 | few | . | TGTGCCAGTAGTCGTGGGGACGGGGAGCTGTTTTTT | CASSRGDGELFF
TRBJ1-3 | TRBV20-1 | . | TRBD1 | TGCAGTGCTGGGACAGGGCCCTCTGGAAACACCATATATTTT | CSAGTGPSGNTIYF
TRBJ1-5 | TRBV19 | many | . | TGTGCCAGTAGTGCCGAATATAGCAATCAGCCCCAGCATTTT | CASSAEYSNQPQHF
TRBJ1-2 | TRBV2 | many | . | TGTGCCAGCAGTGGACAGGTTTTTTATGGCTACACCTTC | CASSGQVFYGYTF
TRBJ2-5 | TRBV7-2 | . | TRBD2 | TGTGCCAGCAGCCCAGCGGGGGGCCAAGAGACCCAGTACTTC | CASSPAGGQETQYF
TRBJ2-7 | TRBV12-5 | . | TRBD2 | TGTGCTAGTGGTTTGGTACTAGGGACTAGCAACGAGCAGTACTTC | CASGLVLGTSNEQYF
TRBJ2-7 | TRBV9 | few | . | TGTGCCAGCAGCCCCCGACCGGCCTACGAGCAGTACTTC | CASSPRPAYEQYF
TRBJ2-2 | TRBV4-1 | many | TRBD2 | TGCGCCAGCAGCCAAGGGCCACTAGCGGGGGAGCTGTTTTTT | CASSQGPLAGELFF
TRBJ1-2 | TRBV19 | once | . | TGTGCCAGTAGTATACGAGGAGAGTATGGCTACACCTTC | CASSIRGEYGYTF
TRBJ1-1 | TRBV7-8 | many | . | TGTGCCAGCAGCTTACCCCAGGTCCGGAACACTGAAGCTTTCTTT | CASSLPQVRNTEAFF
TRBJ2-7 | TRBV5-1 | many | . | TGCGCCAGCAGACGCCCGAGCTCCTACGAGCAGTACTTC | CASRRPSSYEQYF
TRBJ1-2 | TRBV9 | many | . | TGTGCCAGCAGCCCCCTGACAGATTCAATCTATGGCTACACCTTC | CASSPLTDSIYGYTF
TRBJ2-6 | TRBV6-5 | many | . | TGTGCCAGCAGTTCGACCCTAGGGACGTATTTCTCCTCTGGGGCCAACGTCCTGACTTTC | CASSSTLGTYFSSGANVLTF
TRBJ1-2 | TRBV20-1 | many | . | TGCAGTGCTAGTAGTCCCCCAGGCAACTATGGCTACACCTTC | CSASSPPGNYGYTF
TRBJ1-1 | TRBV5-1 | few | . | TGCGCCAGCAGCTTGGCGGGGGTTTTGAACGAAGCTTTCTTT | CASSLAGVLNEAFF
TRBJ1-5 | TRBV28 | . | . | TGTGCCACCGACCTCGTTGAGAGCAATCAGCCCCAGCATTTT | CATDLVESNQPQHF
TRBJ1-4 | TRBV20-1 | . | TRBD1 | TGCAGTGCTAGAGATCCACAGGGGGATGAAAAACTGTTTTTT | CSARDPQGDEKLFF
TRBJ2-3 | TRBV7-2 | medium-sized | TRBD2 | TGTGCCAGCCTCAGGTCGGGGGGGGCAGATACGCAGTATTTT | CASLRSGGADTQYF
TRBJ2-5 | TRBV5-1 | many | TRBD1 | TGCGCCAGCAGCTTTCAGGGGGAAGAGACCCAGTACTTC | CASSFQGEETQYF
TRBJ2-7 | TRBV20-1 | many | . | TGCAGTGCTGAGGTTTACGAGCAGTACTTC | CSAEVYEQYF
TRBJ2-5 | TRBV7-9 | few | TRBD2 | TGTGCCAGCAGCGAAACGACCCTAGCGGGGAGAGAGACCCAGTACTTC | CASSETTLAGRETQYF